Presented here are 15 T cell receptor beta chains from one specimen sequenced in a study of blood T cell repertoires in COVID-19. The method was immunoSEQ multiplex PCR; TCRdb's version includes in-frame clones alone and lacks a portion of them. This table has around 200,000 clones, roughly 90% appearing once. Sequenced sample: PBMCs or T cells enriched from blood (not recorded which). Receptors were obtained from a woman aged 25 to 39 who had been exposed to COVID-19.

CDR3 bases: TGTGCCAGCAGACAGGTTTTGGATGGCTACACCTTC. It yields the protein CASRQVLDGYTF. The rearrangement uses TRBV2 and TRBJ1-2, with D maybe TRBD1 (5 bases). The germline CDR1 and CDR2 sequences are SNHLY and FYNNEI. The V gene lost 6 bases and the J gene lost 6 bases, with 11 bases spanning the gap. This CDR3 region has 12 residues.

The CDR3 DNA is TGCGCCAGCAGCTTGTCGGGGGGACAGGGCGCCTCCAACTATGGCTACACCTTC. Translating gives CASSLSGGQGASNYGYTF. The rearrangement links TRBV5-1 to TRBJ1-2; TRBD1 matches 9 bases. Germline V gives CDR1 SGHRS, CDR2 YFSETQ. The V gene end was trimmed by 1 base and the J gene end by 2 bases; junction bases not matched to a gene: 12. The CDR3 runs to 18 residues.

For the CDR3, the DNA is TGTGCCAGCAGCTCCGCCGGGCAGGGGGCCAACTATGGCTACACCTTC. Translated, it gives CASSSAGQGANYGYTF. The rearrangement links TRBV9 to TRBJ1-2; 8 bases align to TRBD1. Germline loops: CDR1 SGDLS, CDR2 YYNGEE. Trimming removed 4 bases from V and 2 bases from J; junction bases left unmatched: 10. The CDR3 has 16 amino acids.

This rearrangement joins TRBV30 to TRBJ1-1; D unresolved. The CDR3 is 14 residues long. Germline CDR1 reads GTSNPN; CDR2 reads SVGIG (reference sequence). The CDR3 region is CVLSQPRVNTEAFF. The DNA of the CDR3 is TGTGTCCTCTCTCAACCGCGCGTGAACACTGAAGCTTTCTTT.

The chain carries TRBV18 and TRBJ1-2, with D tentatively TRBD1 (5 bases). Trimming removed 2 bases from V and 3 bases from J, with 13 bases in between. This CDR3 is built from 15 residues. Germline CDR1 reads KGHSH; CDR2 reads LQKENI. CDR3 nucleotides: TGTGCCAGCTCACCATCGGACATATCCCACTATGGCTACACCTTC. Its translation is CASSPSDISHYGYTF.

The CDR3 DNA follows: TGTGCCAGCAGCCTAGGGGTGGGGGCGAGCACAGATACGCAGTATTTT. Amino acid sequence: CASSLGVGASTDTQYF. This chain connects TRBV7-8 to TRBJ2-3; maybe TRBD1 (6 bases). This CDR3 is built from 16 residues. Germline values: CDR1 SGHVS, CDR2 FQNEAQ. Trimming took off 5 bases at V and 0 bases at J, with 15 bases between the two ends.

The rearrangement links TRBV6-6 to TRBJ2-7, with D hard to call. From germline, CDR1 is MNHNY and CDR2 SVGAGI (reference sequence). The ends were cut back, 5 bases at V and 2 bases at J, with 4 bases in the middle. The CDR3 has 11 amino acids. The CDR3 reads CASSRAYEQYF. The CDR3 bases are TGTGCCAGCAGTAGAGCCTACGAGCAGTACTTC.

The chain links TRBV5-6 to TRBJ2-3; D remains unclear. Trimming left V 2 bases short and J 4 bases short, with 5 bases between. The CDR3 covers 12 residues. Looked up from germline, CDR1 is SGHDT and CDR2 is YYEEEE. CDR3: CASSLESDTQYF. The CDR3 bases are TGTGCCAGCAGCTTAGAGTCAGATACGCAGTATTTT.

V gene TRBV5-4 combines with J gene TRBJ2-3, with D perhaps TRBD2 (7 bases). Trimming left V 0 bases short and J 1 base short, with 15 bases between. The V gene's germline CDR1 is SGHNT and CDR2 YYREEE (reference sequence). The CDR3 length is 17 residues. CDR3 in amino acids: CASSLEGGGRGTDTQYF. As DNA, the CDR3 is TGTGCCAGCAGCTTGGAAGGGGGGGGGCGAGGCACAGATACGCAGTATTTT.

J is TRBJ1-4 and V is TRBV5-1; D is perhaps TRBD1 (5 bases). The CDR3 spans 15 residues. CDR1 is SGHRS, CDR2 YFSETQ, per germline. The germline V and J ends were trimmed by 0 bases and 0 bases, with 6 bases remaining between them. The CDR3 region has the DNA TGCGCCAGCAGCTTGGGACAGACAACTAATGAAAAACTGTTTTTT. This encodes CASSLGQTTNEKLFF.

This chain connects TRBV10-3 to TRBJ1-2, with D perhaps TRBD1 (6 bases). V was cut by 10 bases and J by 2 bases, with 14 bases left in between. Germline values: CDR1 ENHRY, CDR2 SYGVKD. The CDR3 loop spans 13 amino acids. In DNA form, the CDR3 reads TGTGCCACTTTCCCAGGACAGAACTATGGCTACACCTTC. Protein sequence: CATFPGQNYGYTF.

The chain recombines TRBV5-1 with TRBJ1-1; D remains unclear. This CDR3 is built from 14 residues. The germline CDR1 and CDR2 sequences are SGHRS and YFSETQ. Trimming took 4 bases from V and 1 from J, leaving 11 bases between them. The CDR3 here is CASSLTPGNTEAFF. The CDR3 DNA follows: TGCGCCAGCAGCCTAACCCCGGGGAACACTGAAGCTTTCTTT.

V gene TRBV2 combines with J gene TRBJ2-7; D is possibly TRBD1 (6 bases). The CDR3 has 13 residues. Germline V gene data show CDR1 as SNHLY and CDR2 as FYNNEI. The V and J ends lost 7 bases and 3 bases respectively, with 13 bases between them. CDR3 sequence (DNA): TGTGCCAGCAAGAGGACAGCCTTCTACGAGCAGTACTTC. Translating gives CASKRTAFYEQYF.

This clone has just a few counts. The chain has TRBV18 and TRBJ1-1; a weak D match, TRBD1 (6 bases). This CDR3 region has 16 residues. The V end was cut by 3 bases, the J end by 0 bases, with 14 bases between. The germline gives CDR1 KGHSH, CDR2 LQKENI. CDR3 DNA sequence: TGTGCCAGCTCACCCGCCGGGGGGGCAATGAACACTGAAGCTTTCTTT. Residues: CASSPAGGAMNTEAFF.

The chain has TRBV7-6 and TRBJ1-2; 9 nucleotides match TRBD1. Unmatched junction bases numbered 8, after V lost 5 bases and J lost 4 bases. CDR1 SGHVS and CDR2 FNYEAQ come from the germline V gene. The CDR3 is 15 residues long. CDR3 in amino acids: CASSPEQGASYGYTF. The CDR3 nucleotides read TGTGCCAGCAGCCCTGAACAGGGGGCAAGCTATGGCTACACCTTC. Variable domain in full (rest from reference TRBV7-6 and TRBJ1-2): GAGVSQSPRYKVTKRGQDVALRCDPISGHVSLYWYRQALGQGPEFLTYFNYEAQQDKSGLPNDRFSAERPEGSISTLTIQRTEQRDSAMYRCASSPEQGASYGYTFGSGTRLTVV.